The 2 T cell receptor beta chains below all came from one sample that was sequenced in a study of blood T cell repertoires in COVID-19. Measured with immunoSEQ multiplex PCR; TCRdb has only the in-frame clones, and not every one. This sample has over 85,000 clones, with 75% to 80% found just once. Specimen: peripheral blood. The receptors come from a woman over 75 with active or convalescent COVID-19.

The rearrangement joins TRBV5-4 to TRBJ2-5, with 11 nucleotides matching TRBD2. CDR1 SGHNT and CDR2 YYREEE come from the germline V gene (reference sequence). The CDR3 contains 16 residues. Unmatched junction bases numbered 10, after V lost 5 bases and J lost 4 bases. The CDR3 DNA follows: TGTGCCAGCAGACTAGCGGGGGTGGAGGGAGGAGAGACCCAGTACTTC. Translation gives CASRLAGVEGGETQYF.

This chain links TRBV7-9 with TRBJ1-2; D may be TRBD1 (5 bases). CDR1 is SEHNR, CDR2 FQNEAQ, per germline (reference sequence). Trimming stripped 1 base from V and 3 bases from J, with 9 bases between. The CDR3 contains 14 residues. DNA for the CDR3: TGTGCCAGCAGCTTAGGGGGCGGATACTATGGCTACACCTTC. Translated, it gives CASSLGGGYYGYTF.